A selection of T cell receptor beta chains follows, all from one sample in a study of T cell clones after liver transplantation. Here immunoSEQ multiplex PCR was the method, and the copy in TCRdb shows in-frame clones only, minus some. Here the sample spans 70,000 to 80,000 clones, 90% being singletons. Sequences were derived from CD4+ T cells from blood, sampled before liver transplant. The receptors shown here come from a human donor who received a liver transplant. CDR3s include the opening cysteine and the closing phenylalanine or tryptophan. The order of the fields is CDR3 protein, CDR3 DNA, clone size, D gene, V gene, J gene. The D gene is left open where the match is weak. Expanded clones are given a class, and other clones once, few, many or no size at all.

CDR3 protein: CASRPGLGSQETQYF
CDR3 DNA: TGTGCCAGTAGACCGGGACTAGGCTCCCAAGAGACCCAGTACTTC
clone size: .
D gene: TRBD2
V gene: TRBV19
J gene: TRBJ2-5

CDR3 protein: CASSRTGAREQYF
CDR3 DNA: TGTGCCAGCAGTCGGACAGGAGCTCGCGAGCAGTACTTC
clone size: .
D gene: TRBD1
V gene: TRBV2
J gene: TRBJ2-7

CDR3 protein: CASSQDKTGDIQYF
CDR3 DNA: TGCGCCAGCAGCCAAGATAAGACAGGGGACATTCAGTACTTC
clone size: .
D gene: TRBD1
V gene: TRBV4-1
J gene: TRBJ2-4

CDR3 protein: CASSRDRASNQPQHF
CDR3 DNA: TGTGCCAGCAGCCGGGACAGGGCTAGCAATCAGCCCCAGCATTTT
clone size: .
D gene: TRBD1
V gene: TRBV6-5
J gene: TRBJ1-5

CDR3 protein: CASSLRGLPGNTIYF
CDR3 DNA: TGTGCCAGCAGTTTAAGGGGCCTGCCTGGAAACACCATATATTTT
clone size: .
D gene: .
V gene: TRBV6-5
J gene: TRBJ1-3

CDR3 protein: CASSLGLAGAGDTQYF
CDR3 DNA: TGCGCCAGCAGCTTGGGGCTAGCGGGCGCCGGGGATACGCAGTATTTT
clone size: .
D gene: TRBD2
V gene: TRBV5-1
J gene: TRBJ2-3

CDR3 protein: CASSLDRERDRVYEQYF
CDR3 DNA: TGTGCCAGCAGCTTAGACAGAGAACGGGACAGGGTCTACGAGCAGTACTTC
clone size: .
D gene: TRBD1
V gene: TRBV11-2
J gene: TRBJ2-7

CDR3 protein: CASSFGGAEAFF
CDR3 DNA: TGCGCCAGCAGCTTCGGGGGGGCTGAAGCTTTCTTT
clone size: .
D gene: .
V gene: TRBV5-1
J gene: TRBJ1-1

CDR3 protein: CASSVATGWGAGELFF
CDR3 DNA: TGTGCCAGCAGCGTAGCGACAGGGTGGGGTGCCGGGGAGCTGTTTTTT
clone size: .
D gene: TRBD1
V gene: TRBV9
J gene: TRBJ2-2

CDR3 protein: CASSSSGTETGELFF
CDR3 DNA: TGCGCCAGCAGCTCCTCCGGGACAGAGACCGGGGAGCTGTTTTTT
clone size: .
D gene: TRBD1
V gene: TRBV5-1
J gene: TRBJ2-2

CDR3 protein: CASSFRSPSGNTIYF
CDR3 DNA: TGTGCCAGCAGTTTCAGGTCTCCCTCTGGAAACACCATATATTTT
clone size: once
D gene: .
V gene: TRBV6-5
J gene: TRBJ1-3

CDR3 protein: CASSLEGQQPQHF
CDR3 DNA: TGTGCCAGCAGCTTAGAGGGACAGCAGCCCCAGCATTTT
clone size: .
D gene: TRBD1
V gene: TRBV7-2
J gene: TRBJ1-5

CDR3 protein: CASRFLYTNYGYTF
CDR3 DNA: TGTGCCAGCAGGTTCCTGTATACCAACTATGGCTACACCTTC
clone size: .
D gene: .
V gene: TRBV27
J gene: TRBJ1-2

CDR3 protein: CASSADRAYTEAFF
CDR3 DNA: TGTGCCAGTAGTGCCGACAGGGCGTACACTGAAGCTTTCTTT
clone size: .
D gene: TRBD1
V gene: TRBV19
J gene: TRBJ1-1

CDR3 protein: CASSLAPSGGGNNEQFF
CDR3 DNA: TGTGCCAGCAGCTTAGCACCTTCAGGGGGCGGGAACAATGAGCAGTTCTTC
clone size: .
D gene: TRBD1
V gene: TRBV7-3
J gene: TRBJ2-1

CDR3 protein: CASSPTSGYEQYF
CDR3 DNA: TGCGCCAGCAGCCCCACTAGCGGTTACGAGCAGTACTTC
clone size: .
D gene: TRBD2
V gene: TRBV5-1
J gene: TRBJ2-7

CDR3 protein: CSALHGGQYF
CDR3 DNA: TGCAGTGCGCTCCACGGGGGGCAGTACTTC
clone size: .
D gene: .
V gene: TRBV20-1
J gene: TRBJ2-7

CDR3 protein: CASSQVRSGSGYEQYF
CDR3 DNA: TGTGCCAGCAGCCAAGTTAGAAGCGGGAGTGGTTACGAGCAGTACTTC
clone size: medium-sized
D gene: TRBD2
V gene: TRBV14
J gene: TRBJ2-7

CDR3 protein: CASRPRGRETQYF
CDR3 DNA: TGTGCCAGCAGGCCCAGAGGGAGGGAGACCCAGTACTTC
clone size: .
D gene: .
V gene: TRBV7-2
J gene: TRBJ2-5

CDR3 protein: CASSFREGTGNTQYF
CDR3 DNA: TGTGCCAGCAGTTTCCGGGAGGGGACGGGGAATACGCAGTATTTT
clone size: .
D gene: TRBD2
V gene: TRBV27
J gene: TRBJ2-3

CDR3 protein: CTSSRAAAGPSYEQYF
CDR3 DNA: TGCACCAGCAGCCGTGCGGCAGCGGGTCCCTCCTACGAGCAGTACTTC
clone size: .
D gene: .
V gene: TRBV1
J gene: TRBJ2-7

CDR3 protein: CASKTGGTDTQYF
CDR3 DNA: TGTGCCAGCAAGACCGGGGGGACAGATACGCAGTATTTT
clone size: .
D gene: TRBD2
V gene: TRBV11-3
J gene: TRBJ2-3

CDR3 protein: CASSVGLLSGAYEQYF
CDR3 DNA: TGTGCCAGCAGTGTGGGACTGCTGTCGGGTGCCTACGAGCAGTACTTC
clone size: .
D gene: .
V gene: TRBV6-1
J gene: TRBJ2-7

CDR3 protein: CASGLSYNEQFF
CDR3 DNA: TGTGCCAGCGGACTCTCCTACAATGAGCAGTTCTTC
clone size: .
D gene: .
V gene: TRBV6-6
J gene: TRBJ2-1

CDR3 protein: CASSVTGTGNYGYTF
CDR3 DNA: TGTGCCAGTAGTGTCACCGGGACAGGGAACTATGGCTACACCTTC
clone size: .
D gene: TRBD1
V gene: TRBV19
J gene: TRBJ1-2

CDR3 protein: CASSSLTSGAEGEQFF
CDR3 DNA: TGTGCCAGCAGCTCCTTGACTAGCGGGGCGGAGGGCGAGCAGTTCTTC
clone size: .
D gene: TRBD2
V gene: TRBV5-6
J gene: TRBJ2-1

CDR3 protein: CAISEAGTTGTF
CDR3 DNA: TGTGCCATCAGTGAGGCGGGGACAACGGGGACCTTC
clone size: once
D gene: .
V gene: TRBV10-3
J gene: TRBJ2-7

CDR3 protein: CASSGQGIDTDTQYF
CDR3 DNA: TGTGCCAGCAGTGGACAGGGTATCGACACAGATACGCAGTATTTT
clone size: .
D gene: TRBD1
V gene: TRBV2
J gene: TRBJ2-3

CDR3 protein: CASSSRTVDTDTQYF
CDR3 DNA: TGTGCCAGCAGCTCCCGGACTGTCGACACAGATACGCAGTATTTT
clone size: .
D gene: .
V gene: TRBV9
J gene: TRBJ2-3

CDR3 protein: CSVAWTSGTSYNEQFF
CDR3 DNA: TGCAGCGTCGCCTGGACTAGCGGGACGTCCTACAATGAGCAGTTCTTC
clone size: .
D gene: TRBD2
V gene: TRBV29-1
J gene: TRBJ2-1

CDR3 protein: CASSYGRRGTYEQYF
CDR3 DNA: TGTGCCAGCAGTTACGGTCGTAGGGGAACCTACGAGCAGTACTTC
clone size: .
D gene: .
V gene: TRBV6-5
J gene: TRBJ2-7

CDR3 protein: CATSREGASGRGSYNEQFF
CDR3 DNA: TGTGCCACCAGCAGAGAAGGGGCTAGCGGGAGGGGCTCCTACAATGAGCAGTTCTTC
clone size: .
D gene: TRBD2
V gene: TRBV15
J gene: TRBJ2-1

CDR3 protein: CASSLGGVSTDTQYF
CDR3 DNA: TGTGCCAGCAGCTTAGGAGGGGTTAGCACAGATACGCAGTATTTT
clone size: .
D gene: .
V gene: TRBV11-3
J gene: TRBJ2-3

CDR3 protein: CASSAKQGSGAGYTF
CDR3 DNA: TGTGCCAGCAGTGCGAAACAGGGTTCGGGTGCCGGCTACACCTTC
clone size: .
D gene: .
V gene: TRBV25-1
J gene: TRBJ1-2

CDR3 protein: CASSLKGKETQYF
CDR3 DNA: TGTGCCAGCAGTTTGAAAGGGAAGGAGACCCAGTACTTC
clone size: .
D gene: .
V gene: TRBV27
J gene: TRBJ2-5

CDR3 protein: CASSQDWLRWDSGYSTDTQYF
CDR3 DNA: TGCGCCAGCAGCCAAGATTGGCTGCGATGGGATAGCGGTTATAGCACAGATACGCAGTATTTT
clone size: .
D gene: .
V gene: TRBV4-3
J gene: TRBJ2-3

CDR3 protein: CASSRGINQPQHF
CDR3 DNA: TGTGCCAGCAGCCGGGGGATCAATCAGCCCCAGCATTTT
clone size: .
D gene: .
V gene: TRBV28
J gene: TRBJ1-5

CDR3 protein: CASGLGLADTQYF
CDR3 DNA: TGTGCTAGTGGTTTGGGACTAGCGGATACGCAGTATTTT
clone size: .
D gene: TRBD2
V gene: TRBV12-5
J gene: TRBJ2-3

CDR3 protein: CASSPPGGSSYNEQFF
CDR3 DNA: TGTGCCAGCTCACCACCGGGCGGAAGCTCCTACAATGAGCAGTTCTTC
clone size: .
D gene: .
V gene: TRBV18
J gene: TRBJ2-1

CDR3 protein: CASSLEGRGNEQFF
CDR3 DNA: TGCGCCAGCAGCTTGGAGGGCCGTGGCAATGAGCAGTTCTTC
clone size: .
D gene: .
V gene: TRBV5-1
J gene: TRBJ2-1

CDR3 protein: CASSGLPETDTQYF
CDR3 DNA: TGTGCCAGCAGCGGACTACCCGAAACAGATACGCAGTATTTT
clone size: .
D gene: .
V gene: TRBV6-6
J gene: TRBJ2-3

CDR3 protein: CASLRSQNYGYTF
CDR3 DNA: TGTGCCAGCCTTCGGTCCCAGAACTATGGCTACACCTTC
clone size: .
D gene: .
V gene: TRBV5-6
J gene: TRBJ1-2

CDR3 protein: CASSYSDNTEAFF
CDR3 DNA: TGTGCCAGCAGTTACTCGGACAACACTGAAGCTTTCTTT
clone size: .
D gene: .
V gene: TRBV6-5
J gene: TRBJ1-1

CDR3 protein: CASKGTRTYEQYF
CDR3 DNA: TGTGCCAGCAAGGGGACGAGAACCTACGAGCAGTACTTC
clone size: .
D gene: .
V gene: TRBV2
J gene: TRBJ2-7

CDR3 protein: CASSEGGANIQYF
CDR3 DNA: TGTGCCAGCAGCGAAGGCGGGGCCAACATTCAGTACTTC
clone size: .
D gene: .
V gene: TRBV9
J gene: TRBJ2-4